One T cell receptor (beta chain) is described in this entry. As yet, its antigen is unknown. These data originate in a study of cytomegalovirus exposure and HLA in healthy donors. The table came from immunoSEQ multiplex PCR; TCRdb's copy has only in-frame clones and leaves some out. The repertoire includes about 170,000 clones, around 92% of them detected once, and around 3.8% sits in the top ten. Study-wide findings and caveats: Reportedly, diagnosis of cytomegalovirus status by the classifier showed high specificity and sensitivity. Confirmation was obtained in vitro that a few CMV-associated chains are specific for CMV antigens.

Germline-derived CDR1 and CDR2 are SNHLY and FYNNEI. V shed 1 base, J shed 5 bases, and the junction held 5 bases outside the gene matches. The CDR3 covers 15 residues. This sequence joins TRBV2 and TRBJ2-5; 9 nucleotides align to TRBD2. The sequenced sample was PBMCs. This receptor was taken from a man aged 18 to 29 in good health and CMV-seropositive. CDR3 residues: CASSEDGAGGETQYF. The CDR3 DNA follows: TGTGCCAGCAGTGAAGACGGCGCGGGGGGGGAGACCCAGTACTTC.